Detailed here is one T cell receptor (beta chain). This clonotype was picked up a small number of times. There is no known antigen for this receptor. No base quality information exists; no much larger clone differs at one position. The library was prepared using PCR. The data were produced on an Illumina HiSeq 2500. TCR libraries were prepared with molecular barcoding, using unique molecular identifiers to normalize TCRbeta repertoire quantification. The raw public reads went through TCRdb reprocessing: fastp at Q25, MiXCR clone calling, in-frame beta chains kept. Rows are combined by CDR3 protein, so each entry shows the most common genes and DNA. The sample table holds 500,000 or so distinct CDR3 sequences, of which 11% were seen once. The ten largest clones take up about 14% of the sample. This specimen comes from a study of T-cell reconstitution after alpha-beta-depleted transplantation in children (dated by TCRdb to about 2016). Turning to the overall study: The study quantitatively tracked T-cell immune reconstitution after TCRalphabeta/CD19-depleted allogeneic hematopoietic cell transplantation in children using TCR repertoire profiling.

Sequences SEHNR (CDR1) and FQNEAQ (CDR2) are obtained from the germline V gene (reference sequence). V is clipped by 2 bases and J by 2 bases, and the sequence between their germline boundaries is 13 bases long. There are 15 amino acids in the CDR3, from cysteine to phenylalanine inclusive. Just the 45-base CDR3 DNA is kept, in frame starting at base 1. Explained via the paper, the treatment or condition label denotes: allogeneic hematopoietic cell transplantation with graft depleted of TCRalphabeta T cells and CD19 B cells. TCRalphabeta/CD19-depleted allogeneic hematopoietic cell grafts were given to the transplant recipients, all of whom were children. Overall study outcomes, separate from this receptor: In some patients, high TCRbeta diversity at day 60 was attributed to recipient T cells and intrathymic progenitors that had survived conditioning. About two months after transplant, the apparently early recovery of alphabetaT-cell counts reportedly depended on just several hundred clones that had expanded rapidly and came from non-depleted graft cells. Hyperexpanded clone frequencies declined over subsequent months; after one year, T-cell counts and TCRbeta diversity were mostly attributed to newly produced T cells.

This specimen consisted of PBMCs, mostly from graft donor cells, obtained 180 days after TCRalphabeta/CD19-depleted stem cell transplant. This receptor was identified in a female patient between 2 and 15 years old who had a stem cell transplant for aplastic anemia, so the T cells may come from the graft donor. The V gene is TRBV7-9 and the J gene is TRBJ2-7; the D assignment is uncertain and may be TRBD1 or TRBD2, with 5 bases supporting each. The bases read TGTGCCAGCAGCTTAAGGGGACCCGATGCCTACGAGCAGTACTTC. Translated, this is CASSLRGPDAYEQYF.